This TCR beta chain was identified during a study of cytomegalovirus exposure and HLA in healthy donors. The CDR3 totals 15 residues. Looked up from germline, CDR1 is LGHNA and CDR2 is YSLEER. The V segment lost 4 bases and the J segment 5 bases; nucleotides outside the gene matches: 6. Primers: 60 Vbeta forward and 13 Jbeta reverse. The method was immunoSEQ multiplex PCR; TCRdb's version includes in-frame clones alone and lacks a portion of them. Of about 160,000 clones in the sample, about 88% are singletons; the top ten hold more than 2%. The sequencing input was PBMCs. This TCR came from a man between 18 and 35 years old in good health and CMV-seropositive. The chain uses TRBV4-3 and TRBJ2-1; TRBD2 matches 9 bases. In nucleotides, the CDR3 is TGCGCCAGCAGCCTGCATAGCGGGGGCAACAATGAGCAGTTCTTC. Its protein is CASSLHSGGNNEQFF.